A selection of T cell receptor beta chains follows, all from one sample in a study of regulatory T cells in long-lasting Graves disease. Using its own MiXCR run on the multiplex PCR reads, TCRdb lists one record per CDR3 protein. In the table there are some 340,000 distinct CDR3 sequences, 20% to 25% of which are singletons. The sample was peripheral blood mononuclear cells (PBMCs), taken when the disease was refractory, from a patient treated with antithyroid drugs. These receptors all come from a woman aged 40-49 years with Graves disease. CDR3s include the opening cysteine and the closing phenylalanine or tryptophan. Fields, in order: V gene, D gene, clone size, J gene, CDR3 DNA, CDR3 protein. The D gene is left open where the match is weak. Size tells how often a clone was seen (once, few, many) or the class of an expanded clone, and some rows leave it out.

TRBV19	TRBD2	.	TRBJ2-7	TGTGCCAGTAGTCCGACAGGGGCTAGCGGGAGTCACGAGCAGTACTTC	CASSPTGASGSHEQYF
TRBV28	.	many	TRBJ1-4	TGTGCCAGCAGTATTTGGGGGATAGGTGAAAAACTGTTTTTT	CASSIWGIGEKLFF
TRBV2	TRBD1	many	TRBJ2-7	TGTGCCAGCAGTCGCGACAGGGGCGGGAACGAGCAGTACTTC	CASSRDRGGNEQYF
TRBV7-9	.	many	TRBJ1-1	TGTGCCAGCAGCTCACCAAGTAGTCGGGGGCGAGCTTTCTTT	CASSSPSSRGRAFF
TRBV6-2/TRBV6-3	.	many	TRBJ2-1	TGTGCCAGCAGGTGGCCCCTTTACAATGAGCAGTTCTTC	CASRWPLYNEQFF
TRBV28	.	many	TRBJ2-7	TGTGCCAGCAGGGCTCGTGCCTCCTACGAGCAGTACTTC	CASRARASYEQYF
TRBV5-5	.	few	TRBJ1-5	TGTGCCAGCAGCTTCCGGACAATTCAGCCCCAGCATTTT	CASSFRTIQPQHF
TRBV5-1	.	many	TRBJ2-7	TGCGCCAGCAGCGGCGGACAGTTCTCCTACGAGCAGTACTTC	CASSGGQFSYEQYF
TRBV27	.	many	TRBJ1-6	TGTGCCACAGGAGGAAGTCGAAATTCACCCCTCCACTTT	CATGGSRNSPLHF
TRBV12-3/TRBV12-4	TRBD1	many	TRBJ1-5	TGTGCCAGCAGCTTCGACAGGGCTTCCCAGCCCCAGCATTTT	CASSFDRASQPQHF
TRBV28	TRBD2	few	TRBJ2-7	TGTGTCAGCAGTCCGGGACTAGCGGGAGGTTACGAGCAGTACTTC	CVSSPGLAGGYEQYF
TRBV7-6	TRBD1	once	TRBJ1-2	TGTGCCAGCAGCAATACAGGGGTTGGGGGCTACACCTTC	CASSNTGVGGYTF
TRBV2	.	many	TRBJ1-4	TGTGCCAGCAGCGCCGATTGGCTTAATGAAAAACTGTTTTTT	CASSADWLNEKLFF
TRBV7-3	.	.	TRBJ2-5	TGTGCCAGCAGCTTAACGGCAGGGTTAAGTGAGACCCAGAACTTC	CASSLTAGLSETQNF
TRBV6-1	TRBD1	few	TRBJ2-1	TGTGCCAGCAGAACCGGGACAGAGTCCTACAATGAGCAGTTCTTC	CASRTGTESYNEQFF
TRBV28	.	many	TRBJ1-1	TGTGCCAGCAGTCCTTTACTCGACAGGTTTTTCGCTTTCTTT	CASSPLLDRFFAFF
TRBV28	.	many	TRBJ2-5	TGTGCCAGCAGGCCCCGCTCCCAAGAGACCCAGTACTTC	CASRPRSQETQYF
TRBV5-5	.	.	TRBJ2-7	TGTGCCAGCAGCTTGTATGCCTCCTTAGTCTACGAGCAGTACTTC	CASSLYASLVYEQYF
TRBV29-1	TRBD1	few	TRBJ2-1	TGCAGCGTCGCTGGAGACAGGGGGCGTAATGAGCAGTTCTTC	CSVAGDRGRNEQFF
TRBV28	.	.	TRBJ1-1	TGTGCCGGCAGCCAGACGGGTCGTCGTATGAACACTGAAGCTTTCTTT	CAGSQTGRRMNTEAFF
TRBV7-9	TRBD2	.	TRBJ2-1	TGTGCCAGCAGCTTTGTACAGCGGGAGGTCAATGAGCAGTTCTTC	CASSFVQREVNEQFF
TRBV28	TRBD2	.	TRBJ2-2	TGTGCCAGCAGTACCAACCCGGGACTAGCTTTTTCGAACACCGGGGAGCTGTTTTTT	CASSTNPGLAFSNTGELFF
TRBV28	.	many	TRBJ1-1	TGTGCCAGCAGTCGAATTGGGACATTGAACACTGAAGCTTTCTTT	CASSRIGTLNTEAFF
TRBV19	.	few	TRBJ2-7	TGTGCCAGTAGTATAGATGGACACCCTACCTACGGGCAGTACTTC	CASSIDGHPTYGQYF
TRBV20-1	TRBD1	.	TRBJ1-5	TGCAGTGCGTCAGGGGGCTATCAGCCCCAGCATTTT	CSASGGYQPQHF
TRBV28	TRBD2	.	TRBJ2-5	TGTGCCAGCAAGGTAACTAGCGGGAGTGGGGAGACCCAGTACTTC	CASKVTSGSGETQYF
TRBV5-1	TRBD1	many	TRBJ2-4	TGCGCCAGCAGCGATACAACGGGACAGGGTAACATTCAGTACTTC	CASSDTTGQGNIQYF
TRBV5-1	.	.	TRBJ1-1	TGCGCCAGCAGCTTGGGGGGGGCACTCACTGAAGCTTTCTTT	CASSLGGALTEAFF
TRBV27	TRBD1	many	TRBJ1-2	TGTGCCAGCAGTCCCGGGGACAGGCCACGGGGCTACACCTTC	CASSPGDRPRGYTF
TRBV13	.	many	TRBJ2-7	TGTGCCAGCAGCTCTAGGGGGGGTTTCTACGAGCAGTACTTC	CASSSRGGFYEQYF
TRBV2	.	.	TRBJ2-3	TGTGCCAGCAATCTAGCGAAGGGCACAGGTACGCAGTATTTT	CASNLAKGTGTQYF
TRBV24-1	TRBD1	.	TRBJ2-1	TGTGCCACCAGTGATCGACAGGGCCGAGGGGGCTCCTACAATGAGCAGTTCTTC	CATSDRQGRGGSYNEQFF
TRBV7-8	.	many	TRBJ1-1	TGTGCCAGCAGCTTAGCGGGGACATCAAACACTGAAGCTTTCTTT	CASSLAGTSNTEAFF
TRBV28	TRBD2	.	TRBJ2-3	TGTGCCAGCAGTTTATATAGCGGGAGGGCTTCAGATACGCAGTATTTT	CASSLYSGRASDTQYF
TRBV11-2	.	many	TRBJ2-7	TGTGCCAGCAGCTCCCTAAAGGGGTACGAGCAGTACTTC	CASSSLKGYEQYF